This T cell receptor (beta chain) was recorded in a study of T cells after somatic rescue of genetic block. Data came from immunoSEQ multiplex PCR; TCRdb stores just in-frame clones and leaves some out. The data show about 7,000 clones, with around 81% seen just once and about 26% held by the top ten. The TCR comes from a boy younger than 18. Material: peripheral blood mononuclear cells (PBMCs).

The chain's CDR3 is CASSLDMASEKLFF. CDR3 coding DNA: TGTGCCAGCAGCTTAGACATGGCCTCAGAAAAACTGTTTTTT. J is TRBJ1-4 and V is TRBV11-2; no reliable D call. The CDR3 contains 14 residues. Germline assignment: CDR1 SGHAT and CDR2 FQNNGV. The V gene lost 0 bases and the J gene lost 8 bases, with 10 bases spanning the gap.